These T cell receptor beta chains were read from a single sample in a study of cytomegalovirus exposure and HLA in healthy donors. Repertoires were generated with immunoSEQ multiplex PCR, while TCRdb's copy carries only in-frame clones and drops some. The sample holds 150,000 to 200,000 clones, roughly 65% seen once. Sequencing was performed on PBMCs. The receptors derive from a woman in her late teens or twenties in good health and CMV-seropositive. The conserved cysteine and the conserved F or W are not part of the CDR3 here. Fields, in order: J gene, V gene, CDR3 protein.

TRBJ2-5,TRBV2,ASSGRQGGETQY
TRBJ1-6,TRBV19,ASSSFGGGNSPLH
TRBJ1-2,TRBV10-2,ASSEGREGYGYT
TRBJ1-2,TRBV7-9,ASSLSRGGYT
TRBJ2-4,TRBV27,ASSSGGAGGNIQY
TRBJ2-2,TRBV19,ASTQGAGELF
TRBJ1-2,TRBV7-9,ASSDRWTGGGGYT
TRBJ1-2,TRBV19,ASSFPGQGGYGYT
TRBJ1-1,TRBV6-5,ASSRLGQGSGAF
TRBJ1-4,TRBV2,ASSEYLGAVNEKLF
TRBJ2-7,TRBV30,AWSVGGSGYYEQY
TRBJ1-5,TRBV5-1,ASSLAAGNQPQH
TRBJ2-7,TRBV28,ASSRRTSGRYEQY
TRBJ1-4,TRBV7-9,ASSFDSREKLF
TRBJ2-7,TRBV5-1,ASSLTRTPGEQY
TRBJ2-1,TRBV5-4,ASSYLGGAVNEQF
TRBJ2-7,TRBV2,ASRGLVVADYEQY
TRBJ1-2,TRBV27,ASSLLGGNYGYT
TRBJ2-1,TRBV9,ASSVETGQYNEQF